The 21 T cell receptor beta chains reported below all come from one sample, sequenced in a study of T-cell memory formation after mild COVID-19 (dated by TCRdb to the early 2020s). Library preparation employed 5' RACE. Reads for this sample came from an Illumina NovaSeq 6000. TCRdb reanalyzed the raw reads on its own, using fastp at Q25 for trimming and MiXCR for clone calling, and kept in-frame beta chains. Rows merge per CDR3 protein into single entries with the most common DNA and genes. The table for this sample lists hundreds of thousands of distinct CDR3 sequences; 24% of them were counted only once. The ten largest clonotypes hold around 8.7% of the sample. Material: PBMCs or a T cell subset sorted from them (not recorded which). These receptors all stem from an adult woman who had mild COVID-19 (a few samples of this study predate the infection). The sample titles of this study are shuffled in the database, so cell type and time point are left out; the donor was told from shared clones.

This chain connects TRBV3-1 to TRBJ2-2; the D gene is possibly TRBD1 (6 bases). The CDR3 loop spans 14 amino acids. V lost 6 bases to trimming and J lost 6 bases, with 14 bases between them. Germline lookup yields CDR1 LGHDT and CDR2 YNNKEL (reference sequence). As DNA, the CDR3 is TGTGCCAGCAGGCCTTCAACAGGGCCCGGGGAGCTGTTTTTT. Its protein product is CASRPSTGPGELFF.

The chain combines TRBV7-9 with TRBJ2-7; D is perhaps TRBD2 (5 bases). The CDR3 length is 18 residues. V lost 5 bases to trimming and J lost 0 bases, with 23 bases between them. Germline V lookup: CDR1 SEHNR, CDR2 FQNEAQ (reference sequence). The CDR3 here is CASSQIGESVWRSYEQYF. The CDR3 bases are TGTGCCAGCAGCCAAATTGGGGAGAGCGTTTGGCGCTCCTACGAGCAGTACTTC.

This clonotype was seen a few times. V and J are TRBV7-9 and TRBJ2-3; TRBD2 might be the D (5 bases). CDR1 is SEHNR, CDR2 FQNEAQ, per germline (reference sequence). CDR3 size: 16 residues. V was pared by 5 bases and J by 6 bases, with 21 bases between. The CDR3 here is CASSRKARGAVDTQYF. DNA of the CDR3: TGTGCCAGCAGCCGCAAGGCACGGGGTGCCGTGGATACGCAGTATTTT.

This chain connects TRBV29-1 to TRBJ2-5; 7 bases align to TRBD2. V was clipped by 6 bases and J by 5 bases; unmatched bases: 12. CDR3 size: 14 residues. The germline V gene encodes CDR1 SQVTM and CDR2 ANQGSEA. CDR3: CSVDLRERFETQYF. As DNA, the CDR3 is TGCAGCGTGGACTTGCGGGAGCGTTTTGAGACCCAGTACTTC.

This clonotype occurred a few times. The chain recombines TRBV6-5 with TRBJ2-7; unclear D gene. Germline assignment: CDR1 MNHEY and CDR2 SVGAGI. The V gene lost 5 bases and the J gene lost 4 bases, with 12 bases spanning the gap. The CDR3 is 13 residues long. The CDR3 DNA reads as TGTGCCAGCAGTAAACGGATGAGTTACGAGCAGTACTTC. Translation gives CASSKRMSYEQYF.

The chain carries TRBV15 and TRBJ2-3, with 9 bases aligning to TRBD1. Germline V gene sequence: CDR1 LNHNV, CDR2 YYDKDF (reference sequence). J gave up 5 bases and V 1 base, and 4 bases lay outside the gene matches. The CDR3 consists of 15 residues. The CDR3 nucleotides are TGTGCCACCAGCAGAGCGAGGGGACAGGGAGATACGCAGTATTTT. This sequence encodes CATSRARGQGDTQYF.

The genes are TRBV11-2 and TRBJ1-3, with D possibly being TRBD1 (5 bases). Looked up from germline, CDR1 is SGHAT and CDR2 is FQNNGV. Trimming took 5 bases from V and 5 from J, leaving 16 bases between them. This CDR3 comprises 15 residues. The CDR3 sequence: CASSTPEGPRNTIYF. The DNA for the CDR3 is TGTGCCAGCAGCACCCCGGAGGGGCCTAGAAACACCATATATTTT. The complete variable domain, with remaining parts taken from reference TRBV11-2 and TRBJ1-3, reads EAGVAQSPRYKIIEKRQSVAFWCNPISGHATLYWYQQILGQGPKLLIQFQNNGVVDDSQLPKDRFSAERLKGVDSTLKIQPAKLEDSAVYLCASSTPEGPRNTIYFGEGSWLTVV.

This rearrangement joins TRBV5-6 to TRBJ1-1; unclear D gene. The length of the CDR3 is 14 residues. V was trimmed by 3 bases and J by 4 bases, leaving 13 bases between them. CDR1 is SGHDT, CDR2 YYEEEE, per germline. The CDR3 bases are TGTGCCAGCAGCTCGCCTAATCGGGGCACTGAAGCTTTCTTT. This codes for CASSSPNRGTEAFF. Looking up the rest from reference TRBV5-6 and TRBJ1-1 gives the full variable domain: DAGVTQSPTHLIKTRGQQVTLRCSPKSGHDTVSWYQQALGQGPQFIFQYYEEEERQRGNFPDRFSGHQFPNYSSELNVNALLLGDSALYLCASSSPNRGTEAFFGQGTRLTVV.

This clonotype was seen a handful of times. CDR3 nucleotides: TGTGCCAGCACACAGGGAAATGAAAAACTGTTTTTT. It translates to CASTQGNEKLFF. The V gene is TRBV2, the J gene TRBJ1-4; a possible D gene is TRBD1 (6 bases). Trimming removed 7 bases at V and 5 bases at J, with 8 bases between. Germline V gene lookup returns CDR1 SNHLY and CDR2 FYNNEI. This CDR3 contains 12 residues.

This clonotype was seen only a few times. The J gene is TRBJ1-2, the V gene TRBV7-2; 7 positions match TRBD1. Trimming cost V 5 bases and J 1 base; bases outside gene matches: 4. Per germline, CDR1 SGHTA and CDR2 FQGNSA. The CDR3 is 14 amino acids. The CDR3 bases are TGTGCCAGCAGCGGTCGACAGGGTAACTATGGCTACACCTTC. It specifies CASSGRQGNYGYTF.

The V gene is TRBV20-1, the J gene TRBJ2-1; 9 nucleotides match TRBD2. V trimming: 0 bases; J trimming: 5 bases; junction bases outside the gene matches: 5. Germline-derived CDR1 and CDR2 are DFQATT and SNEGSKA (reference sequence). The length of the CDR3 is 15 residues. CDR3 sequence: CSARDWASGDNEQFF. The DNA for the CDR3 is TGCAGTGCTAGAGATTGGGCTAGCGGGGACAATGAGCAGTTCTTC.

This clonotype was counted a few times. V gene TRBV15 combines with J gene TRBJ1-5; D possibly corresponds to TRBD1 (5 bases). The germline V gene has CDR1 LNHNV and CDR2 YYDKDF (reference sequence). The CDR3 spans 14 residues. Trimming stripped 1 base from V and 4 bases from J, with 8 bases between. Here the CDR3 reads CATSRAGGNQPQHF. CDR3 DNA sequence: TGTGCCACCAGCAGAGCCGGGGGGAATCAGCCCCAGCATTTT.

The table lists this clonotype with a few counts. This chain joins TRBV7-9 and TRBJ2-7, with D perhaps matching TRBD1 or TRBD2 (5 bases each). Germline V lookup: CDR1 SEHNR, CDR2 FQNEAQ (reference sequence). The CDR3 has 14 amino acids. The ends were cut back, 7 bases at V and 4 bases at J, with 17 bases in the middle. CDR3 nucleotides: TGTGCCAGCACCGGGACCGCCCCGGGTTACGAGCAGTACTTC. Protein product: CASTGTAPGYEQYF.

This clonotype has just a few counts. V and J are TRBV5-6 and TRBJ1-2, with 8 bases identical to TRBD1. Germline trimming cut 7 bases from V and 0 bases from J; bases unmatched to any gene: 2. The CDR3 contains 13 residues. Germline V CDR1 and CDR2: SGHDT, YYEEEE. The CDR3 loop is CASGQGANYGYTF. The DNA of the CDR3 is TGTGCCAGCGGACAGGGCGCTAACTATGGCTACACCTTC. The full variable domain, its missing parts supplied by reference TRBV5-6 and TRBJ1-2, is DAGVTQSPTHLIKTRGQQVTLRCSPKSGHDTVSWYQQALGQGPQFIFQYYEEEERQRGNFPDRFSGHQFPNYSSELNVNALLLGDSALYLCASGQGANYGYTFGSGTRLTVV.

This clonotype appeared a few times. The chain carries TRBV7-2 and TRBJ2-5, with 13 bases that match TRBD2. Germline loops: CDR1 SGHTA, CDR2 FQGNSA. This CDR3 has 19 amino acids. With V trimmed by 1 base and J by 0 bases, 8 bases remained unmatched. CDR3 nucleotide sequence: TGTGCCAGCAGCTTAGTACTAGCGGGAGGGTCTGGGTACCAAGAGACCCAGTACTTC. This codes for CASSLVLAGGSGYQETQYF.

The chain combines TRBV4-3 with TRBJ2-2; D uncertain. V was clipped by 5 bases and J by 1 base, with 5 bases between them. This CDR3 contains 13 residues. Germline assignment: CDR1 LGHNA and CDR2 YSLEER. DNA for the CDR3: TGCGCCAGCAGCTGGCGGAACACCGGGGAGCTGTTTTTT. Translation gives CASSWRNTGELFF.

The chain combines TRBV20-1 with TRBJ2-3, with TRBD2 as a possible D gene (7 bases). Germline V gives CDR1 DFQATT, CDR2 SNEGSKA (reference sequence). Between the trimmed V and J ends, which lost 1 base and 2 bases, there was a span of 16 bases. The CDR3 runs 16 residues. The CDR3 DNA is TGCAGTGCTAGAGCCTTTCGGGGGGCAATCACAGATACGCAGTATTTT. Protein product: CSARAFRGAITDTQYF.

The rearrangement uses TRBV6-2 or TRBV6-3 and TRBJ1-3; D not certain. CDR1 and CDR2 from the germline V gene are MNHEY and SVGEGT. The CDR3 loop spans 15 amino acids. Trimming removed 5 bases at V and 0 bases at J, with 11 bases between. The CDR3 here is CASSPVGFSGNTIYF. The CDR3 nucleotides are TGTGCCAGCAGTCCCGTGGGGTTCTCTGGAAACACCATATATTTT.

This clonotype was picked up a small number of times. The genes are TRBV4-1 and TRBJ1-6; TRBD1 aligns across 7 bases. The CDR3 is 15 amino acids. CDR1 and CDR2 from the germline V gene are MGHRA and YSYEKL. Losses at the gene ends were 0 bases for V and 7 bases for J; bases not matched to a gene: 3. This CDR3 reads CASSQETQGNSPLHF. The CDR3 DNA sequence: TGCGCCAGCAGCCAAGAGACACAGGGGAATTCACCCCTCCACTTT.

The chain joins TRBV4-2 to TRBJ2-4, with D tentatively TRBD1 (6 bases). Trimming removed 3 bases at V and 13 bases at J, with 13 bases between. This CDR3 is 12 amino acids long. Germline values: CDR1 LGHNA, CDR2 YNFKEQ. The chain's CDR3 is CASSHPKGEQYF. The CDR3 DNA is TGTGCCAGCAGCCACCCGAAGGGGGAGCAGTACTTC.

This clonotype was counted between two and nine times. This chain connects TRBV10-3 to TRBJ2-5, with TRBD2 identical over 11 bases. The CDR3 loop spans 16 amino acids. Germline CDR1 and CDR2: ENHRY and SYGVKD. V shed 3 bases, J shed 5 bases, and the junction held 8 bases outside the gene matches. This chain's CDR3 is CAISDSTSGVGETQYF. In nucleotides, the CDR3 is TGTGCCATCAGTGACTCGACTAGCGGGGTTGGTGAGACCCAGTACTTC.